This is a list of T cell receptor beta chains from one sample in a study of glioma-infiltrating T cells. TCRdb itself ran the multiplex PCR reads through MiXCR, one entry per CDR3 protein. The sample yields around 190,000 distinct CDR3 sequences, roughly two fifths seen once. The source material was glioma tissue, nonneoplastic brain tissue, or PBMCs (not recorded which). The receptor set was obtained from a human donor with low-grade glioma or glioblastoma, undergoing nonglioma brain surgery, or in good health (not recorded which). The CDR3 runs from the conserved cysteine through the conserved F or W. A D gene is named only where the DNA matches it firmly.

V: TRBV6-2/TRBV6-3; J: TRBJ1-1; D: .; CDR3: CASSDHLGNSEAFF
V: TRBV6-4; J: TRBJ2-1; D: TRBD2; CDR3: CASSEAGGQGQFF
V: TRBV11-2; J: TRBJ2-3; D: TRBD2; CDR3: CASSFSGRRVDTQYF
V: TRBV4-2; J: TRBJ2-3; D: TRBD2; CDR3: CASSQAGTSEDTQYF
V: TRBV15; J: TRBJ1-5; D: .; CDR3: CATSRDGRNNQPQHF
V: TRBV28; J: TRBJ2-7; D: .; CDR3: CASSRSRSGYSYEQYF
V: TRBV2; J: TRBJ2-3; D: TRBD1; CDR3: CAREGQAPDTQYF
V: TRBV19; J: TRBJ1-5; D: .; CDR3: CASSPVSSHNQPQHF
V: TRBV10-3; J: TRBJ1-1; D: TRBD1; CDR3: CAISERQGKGTEAFF
V: TRBV28; J: TRBJ2-7; D: .; CDR3: CASSLRPSSEQYF
V: TRBV2; J: TRBJ2-1; D: TRBD1; CDR3: CAGRTGSDEQFF
V: TRBV2; J: TRBJ2-2; D: TRBD1; CDR3: CASSLSGGNTGELFF
V: TRBV4-1; J: TRBJ2-7; D: TRBD2; CDR3: CASSHRGTSGRGEYF
V: TRBV4-1; J: TRBJ1-1; D: .; CDR3: CASSQDPNREAFF
V: TRBV29-1; J: TRBJ2-3; D: TRBD2; CDR3: CSVVGSGRTDTQYF
V: TRBV25-1; J: TRBJ2-7; D: TRBD2; CDR3: CASSGTSIHEQYF
V: TRBV27; J: TRBJ2-1; D: TRBD2; CDR3: CASSLLAGGSYNEQFF
V: TRBV28; J: TRBJ2-7; D: TRBD2; CDR3: CASRPESSGTSGRAYEQYF
V: TRBV12-3/TRBV12-4; J: TRBJ1-1; D: .; CDR3: CASSLSALEAFF
V: TRBV2; J: TRBJ1-2; D: .; CDR3: CASRTEGYGYTF
V: TRBV24-1; J: TRBJ2-7; D: .; CDR3: CATRASDRDEQYF
V: TRBV6-1; J: TRBJ2-1; D: TRBD2; CDR3: CASSEALRASGRGNEKFF
V: TRBV5-1; J: TRBJ2-3; D: .; CDR3: CASSLAKPGTHADTQYF
V: TRBV20-1; J: TRBJ1-5; D: TRBD1; CDR3: CSAQGTASNQPQHF
V: TRBV18; J: TRBJ1-1; D: .; CDR3: CASSPWRENTEAFF
V: TRBV28; J: TRBJ2-7; D: .; CDR3: CASSPQARYEQYF
V: TRBV19; J: TRBJ2-1; D: .; CDR3: CASAQTSPNEQFF
V: TRBV29-1; J: TRBJ2-7; D: .; CDR3: CSVVGGYDEQYF
V: TRBV6-6; J: TRBJ2-3; D: .; CDR3: CASSYRGGSTDTQYF
V: TRBV20-1; J: TRBJ2-3; D: .; CDR3: CSARDWVITDTQYF
V: TRBV28; J: TRBJ2-1; D: TRBD2; CDR3: CASSPGTSGRFNEQFF
V: TRBV6-1; J: TRBJ1-5; D: .; CDR3: CASSEALGGSNQPQHF
V: TRBV28; J: TRBJ1-6; D: .; CDR3: CASSSPGPNSHLHF
V: TRBV18; J: TRBJ2-3; D: .; CDR3: CASSPDRRTDTQYF
V: TRBV7-2; J: TRBJ2-3; D: TRBD2; CDR3: CASSLTSTSGRAQSDTQYF
V: TRBV2; J: TRBJ2-1; D: TRBD2; CDR3: CASTPWASGRAVNEQFF
V: TRBV7-3; J: TRBJ2-1; D: .; CDR3: CASSLELGQAQFF
V: TRBV10-3; J: TRBJ1-2; D: .; CDR3: CAISELGDGYTF
V: TRBV28; J: TRBJ2-1; D: TRBD2; CDR3: CASSFLHEGLDLTGNEQFF
V: TRBV6-2/TRBV6-3; J: TRBJ2-1; D: TRBD1; CDR3: CASSFHRDRGLYEQFF
V: TRBV6-1; J: TRBJ1-5; D: .; CDR3: CASSETVFRGDQPQHF
V: TRBV28; J: TRBJ2-2; D: .; CDR3: CASRSGELFF
V: TRBV6-1; J: TRBJ1-2; D: TRBD1; CDR3: CASRMDRGLYGYTF
V: TRBV5-4; J: TRBJ2-1; D: TRBD1; CDR3: CASSTGTGGHNEQFF
V: TRBV7-2; J: TRBJ2-7; D: .; CDR3: CASTLGGVGGEQYF
V: TRBV6-1; J: TRBJ2-7; D: TRBD2; CDR3: CASTPTSGSSYEQYF
V: TRBV19; J: TRBJ2-1; D: .; CDR3: CASSIGNSNEQFF
V: TRBV5-1; J: TRBJ2-7; D: TRBD2; CDR3: CASSPLLEWEGINYEQYF
V: TRBV3-1; J: TRBJ2-3; D: TRBD2; CDR3: CATATSGTADTQYF
V: TRBV2; J: TRBJ2-7; D: .; CDR3: CASGAPYEQYF
V: TRBV24-1; J: TRBJ2-1; D: TRBD2; CDR3: CATSGSLAGVNEQFF
V: TRBV7-2; J: TRBJ2-3; D: TRBD2; CDR3: CASSPGLAGGSWATDTQYF